This TCR beta chain was observed in a study of blood T cell repertoires in COVID-19 (dated by TCRdb to the early 2020s). Background for the entire study: Collaborator samples came from the United States, Italy and Spain and covered acute and convalescent phases of COVID-19. The material from the prospective study consisted of cDNA or gDNA derived from T cells, B-cell-depleted T cells, or PBMCs. Subjects who had been exposed to COVID-19, were actively infected with it, or had recovered from it provided the deeply sampled blood TCRbeta repertoires that made up the dataset. The repertoires were released in a freely available public database meant as a resource for research on the immune response to SARS-CoV-2. The samples were drawn from the first 160 participants of the ongoing ImmuneRACE study and from some 1,300 subjects provided by 6 global collaborators. Sample metadata almost always included a de-identified subject ID, COVID-19 status, age in years and sex. Where HLA class I and class II types were available, the types were taken from metadata supplied by the sample provider, not from assay-based typing. On the study overall, not on this receptor specifically: The quantity of clinical and demographic metadata differed by source and by participant and was supplied without curation.

TCRbeta CDR3 regions were amplified from genomic DNA using the immunoSEQ Assay, a bias-controlled multiplex PCR. The authors processed their data as follows. The number of nucleated cells in each sample was estimated from the amplification of reference gene primers within the assay. To quantify the absolute abundance of each unique TCRbeta CDR3 rearrangement, sequence reads were collapsed and filtered. For each sample, productive Simpson clonality was calculated by taking the square root of Simpson's diversity index across productive rearrangements. TCRdb retrieved this table from immuneACCESS and kept in-frame rearrangements only. Not all clones are present; in checked studies, unresolved V genes account for under half, and no reason is known for the remainder. The DNA gave D and trimming, while V, J and clone size come from that table. The sample table contains approximately 220,000 clones; only one count was recorded for 83% of them. Approximately 4.9% of the sample is in the top ten clones.

Enrolling through a virtual design, the prospective study's participants ranged in age from roughly 18 to 89 years and lived across more than 20 United States geographic areas. In the prospective study, participants were assigned to cohorts based on the clinical history participants reported in a screening survey and a study questionnaire. Exposed participants had been in contact, within 2 weeks of entering the study, with a person who had a PCR-confirmed or clinician-diagnosed case of COVID-19. Each participant in the prospective study had whole blood, serum and a nasopharyngeal or oropharyngeal swab collected by mobile phlebotomists. Additional blood draws and questionnaires over an approximately 2-month period could optionally be provided by prospective study participants. Before DNA extraction, prospective study blood samples were shipped either frozen or at room temperature. Relative to germline, V is 6 bases shorter and J is 8 bases shorter, with 19 bases between their ends. From its cysteine to its phenylalanine, the CDR3 spans 14 amino acids. The DNA shown is the 42-base CDR3, in frame from base 1. For CDR1 and CDR2, the germline V gene lists MNHEY and SVGAGI.

Comments on this clone: Its antigen has not been determined. No base-level quality is on record; no much larger clone is a single base apart.

The receptor was isolated from a woman aged 45-65 years who had been exposed to COVID-19. Material for sequencing was PBMCs or T cells enriched from blood (not recorded which). The sequence links TRBV6-5 to TRBJ1-2, with no D gene named confidently. The CDR3 reads as follows: CASRLAEDYGGYTF. The sequence in DNA is TGTGCCAGCAGATTGGCGGAGGACTATGGGGGCTACACCTTC.